The subject of this entry is one T cell receptor (beta chain). Its target is not known. Building the TCR beta libraries relied on iRepertoire HTBI primers, and CDR3 regions underwent Arm-PCR. TCRdb analysed the multiplex PCR reads with MiXCR anew, one entry per CDR3 protein. Here the sample spans about 660,000 distinct CDR3 sequences, roughly 30% being singletons. Time point indicated: persistent/refractory GD, antithyroid drugs over 5 years with positive TRAb. TCR sequences were obtained from RNA taken from PBMCs. Staff drew roughly 10 milliliters of peripheral blood into EDTA tubes. These data originate in a study of regulatory T cells in long-lasting Graves disease. Study-wide findings and caveats: TRBV28, TRBJ1-2 and TRBJ2-5 were favored in persistent disease.

There are 15 residues in the CDR3. V gave up 8 bases and J gave up 1 base; unmatched junction bases: 8. Per germline, CDR1 ENHRY and CDR2 SYGVKD. Sequences were derived from peripheral blood mononuclear cells (PBMCs), sampled when the disease was refractory, from a patient treated with antithyroid drugs. The receptor was isolated from a female donor with Graves disease. The gene calls are TRBV10-3 and TRBJ2-3, with TRBD2 matching over 8 bases. The CDR3 DNA is TGTGCCATCGGCACCGGGACTAGGCGCACAGATACGCAGTATTTT. Translating it yields CAIGTGTRRTDTQYF.